Listed below are T cell receptor beta chains from one sample, sequenced in a study of cytomegalovirus exposure and HLA in healthy donors. The assay was immunoSEQ multiplex PCR, and TCRdb's table has in-frame clones only and misses some. The sample consists of some 120,000 clones, about 78% of them appearing once. The sequenced material came from PBMCs. The source is a female donor in good health and CMV-seronegative. The CDR3 runs from the conserved cysteine through the conserved F or W. D genes are given only for firm matches. Clone size appears in some rows only: once, few, many, or a class for an expanded clone.

cdr3_aa | cdr3_nt | d_call | cdr3_length | clone_size | j_call | v_call
CASSVVFENIQYF | TGTGCCAGCAGCGTAGTATTCGAAAACATTCAGTACTTC | . | 13 | . | TRBJ2-4 | TRBV9
CASSRSTSGTGELFF | TGTGCCAGCAGCCGATCCACTTCGGGGACCGGGGAGCTGTTTTTT | . | 15 | . | TRBJ2-2 | TRBV6-6
CASSPVGTYLYEQYF | TGTGCCAGCAGCCCGGTCGGGACTTACCTTTACGAGCAGTACTTC | . | 15 | . | TRBJ2-7 | TRBV27
CASIRTGKNTEAFF | TGCGCCAGCATCCGGACAGGGAAGAACACTGAAGCTTTCTTT | TRBD1 | 14 | few | TRBJ1-1 | TRBV4-1
CASSETSRGDYYEQYF | TGTGCCAGCAGTGAAACGTCGCGGGGGGATTACTACGAGCAGTACTTC | TRBD2 | 16 | once | TRBJ2-7 | TRBV6-1
CASSDSGSYGYTF | TGTGCCAGCAGTGACTCGGGCTCCTATGGCTACACCTTC | . | 13 | . | TRBJ1-2 | TRBV6-4
CASSNRRVYSTDTQYF | TGTGCCAGTAGTAATCGGCGGGTCTATTCCACAGATACGCAGTATTTT | . | 16 | few | TRBJ2-3 | TRBV19
CASSEWLGTGTAKLFF | TGTGCCAGCAGTGAATGGCTCGGGACAGGGACGGCAAAACTGTTTTTT | TRBD1 | 16 | . | TRBJ1-4 | TRBV2
CAWTPGDLETQYF | TGTGCCTGGACCCCCGGAGATTTGGAGACCCAGTACTTC | . | 13 | . | TRBJ2-5 | TRBV30
CASSSRTANTGELFF | TGTGCCAGCAGCTCCCGGACAGCGAACACCGGGGAGCTGTTTTTT | . | 15 | . | TRBJ2-2 | TRBV7-6
CASSLDPLNYEQYF | TGTGCCAGCAGCTTGGATCCCTTAAACTACGAGCAGTACTTC | . | 14 | . | TRBJ2-7 | TRBV5-4
CASSIGAGSGELFF | TGTGCCAGTAGTATTGGGGCGGGGAGCGGGGAGCTGTTTTTT | . | 14 | . | TRBJ2-2 | TRBV19
CASSPPLQGRQPQHF | TGTGCCAGCAGTCCTCCCCTACAGGGGAGGCAGCCCCAGCATTTT | TRBD1 | 15 | . | TRBJ1-5 | TRBV28
CASSPRQGGEAFF | TGTGCCAGCAGCCCCCGGCAGGGCGGTGAAGCTTTCTTT | . | 13 | once | TRBJ1-1 | TRBV7-8
CASSKARSPNYGYTF | TGTGCCAGCAGCAAAGCCCGGAGCCCTAACTATGGCTACACCTTC | . | 15 | few | TRBJ1-2 | TRBV21-1
CASSFQPDRASTGELFF | TGCGCCAGCAGCTTTCAGCCTGACAGGGCTTCCACCGGGGAGCTGTTTTTT | TRBD1 | 17 | . | TRBJ2-2 | TRBV5-1
CASSEARVYQPQHF | TGTGCCAGCAGTGAAGCGAGGGTTTATCAGCCCCAGCATTTT | . | 14 | . | TRBJ1-5 | TRBV25-1
CASSPKSEQGNTIYF | TGTGCCAGCAGCCCCAAGTCCGAACAAGGAAACACCATATATTTT | . | 15 | . | TRBJ1-3 | TRBV4-2
CASRDSLAKNSQYF | TGTGCCAGTAGGGACAGTCTAGCCAAAAACAGTCAGTACTTC | . | 14 | once | TRBJ2-4 | TRBV19
CAWSGGGGADTQYF | TGTGCCTGGAGTGGGGGCGGGGGAGCAGATACGCAGTATTTT | TRBD2 | 14 | once | TRBJ2-3 | TRBV30
CASGRGTEAFF | TGTGCCAGCGGAAGGGGGACTGAAGCTTTCTTT | . | 11 | once | TRBJ1-1 | TRBV6-1
CASSLWSGGSTDTQYF | TGTGCCAGCAGTTTATGGTCCGGGGGTAGCACAGATACGCAGTATTTT | . | 16 | . | TRBJ2-3 | TRBV28
CASRKNRGGSPLHF | TGTGCCAGCAGGAAGAACAGGGGCGGCTCACCCCTCCACTTT | TRBD1 | 14 | . | TRBJ1-6 | TRBV27
CATSRERTVKTAEAFF | TGTGCCACCAGCAGAGAAAGGACAGTAAAAACGGCTGAAGCTTTCTTT | . | 16 | . | TRBJ1-1 | TRBV15
CASSSVAGDTQYF | TGTGCCAGCAGTAGTGTCGCGGGAGATACGCAGTATTTT | . | 13 | . | TRBJ2-3 | TRBV25-1
CASSVTGKETQYF | TGTGCCAGCAGCGTGACAGGGAAAGAGACCCAGTACTTC | TRBD1 | 13 | . | TRBJ2-5 | TRBV9
CASSADTWTEAFF | TGTGCCAGCAGTGCCGACACTTGGACTGAAGCTTTCTTT | . | 13 | . | TRBJ1-1 | TRBV6-1
CASKISGRRDEQFF | TGTGCCAGCAAGATTAGCGGGAGGCGTGATGAGCAGTTCTTC | TRBD2 | 14 | . | TRBJ2-1 | TRBV28
CATSRDRPYEQYF | TGTGCCACCAGCCGGGACAGACCCTACGAGCAGTACTTC | TRBD1 | 13 | . | TRBJ2-7 | TRBV15
CASSYGGAGELFF | TGTGCCAGCAGTTACGGAGGAGCCGGGGAGCTGTTTTTT | . | 13 | few | TRBJ2-2 | TRBV6-5
CSVEGETGMRNTIYF | TGCAGCGTTGAAGGGGAGACAGGGATGAGAAACACCATATATTTT | TRBD1 | 15 | . | TRBJ1-3 | TRBV29-1
CAISEAIDSYEQYF | TGTGCCATCAGTGAGGCTATCGACTCCTACGAGCAGTACTTC | . | 14 | . | TRBJ2-7 | TRBV10-3
CASSVGSSGVRETQYF | TGTGCCAGCAGCGTAGGGTCTAGCGGGGTACGGGAGACCCAGTACTTC | TRBD2 | 16 | . | TRBJ2-5 | TRBV9
CASRTSGQETQYF | TGTGCCAGCAGAACTAGCGGGCAAGAGACCCAGTACTTC | TRBD2 | 13 | . | TRBJ2-5 | TRBV2
CASSLAAGGTYEQYF | TGCGCCAGCAGCTTGGCGGCAGGGGGGACCTACGAGCAGTACTTC | . | 15 | . | TRBJ2-7 | TRBV5-1
CASSRQGRNTGELFF | TGTGCCAGCAGTCGACAGGGGAGAAACACCGGGGAGCTGTTTTTT | TRBD1 | 15 | few | TRBJ2-2 | TRBV6-5
CASSGGLAGVGNTGELFF | TGCGCCAGCAGCGGGGGACTAGCGGGAGTTGGGAACACCGGGGAGCTGTTTTTT | TRBD2 | 18 | . | TRBJ2-2 | TRBV5-1
CANSPARGLNEQYF | TGTGCCAACAGTCCCGCCAGGGGATTGAACGAGCAGTACTTC | . | 14 | . | TRBJ2-7 | TRBV6-1
CASSLFRQNEKLFF | TGTGCCAGCAGCTTATTCAGGCAAAATGAAAAACTGTTTTTT | . | 14 | once | TRBJ1-4 | TRBV7-9
CASSFKNNRLAQETQYF | TGTGCCAGCAGCTTCAAAAATAATAGACTAGCTCAAGAGACCCAGTACTTC | TRBD2 | 17 | once | TRBJ2-5 | TRBV7-9
CASSERGAGYEQYF | TGTGCCAGCAGTGAACGGGGAGCGGGCTACGAGCAGTACTTC | . | 14 | . | TRBJ2-7 | TRBV2
CATKTGGRYNEQFF | TGTGCCACCAAAACAGGGGGCCGTTACAATGAGCAGTTCTTC | TRBD1 | 14 | . | TRBJ2-1 | TRBV10-3
CASSYRDEQFF | TGTGCCAGCAGTTACCGAGATGAGCAGTTCTTC | . | 11 | once | TRBJ2-1 | TRBV6-5
CASSKLGNEQFF | TGTGCCAGCAGTAAACTAGGGAATGAGCAGTTCTTC | . | 12 | . | TRBJ2-1 | TRBV6-5
CASSPGHIYSPLHF | TGTGCCAGCAGCCCAGGGCACATTTATTCACCCCTCCACTTT | . | 14 | few | TRBJ1-6 | TRBV4-2
CASSPWGDNQPQHF | TGTGCCAGCAGCCCTTGGGGGGACAATCAGCCCCAGCATTTT | . | 14 | . | TRBJ1-5 | TRBV9
CASSYSGQGGTEAFF | TGTGCCAGCAGTTACTCCGGACAGGGGGGCACTGAAGCTTTCTTT | TRBD1 | 15 | . | TRBJ1-1 | TRBV6-5
CASSVPPGGRLLDTQYF | TGTGCCAGCTCAGTCCCCCCCGGGGGGCGCCTTTTAGATACGCAGTATTTT | . | 17 | . | TRBJ2-3 | TRBV18
CASSLPGGGSQPQHF | TGTGCCAGCAGTTTGCCAGGGGGCGGGAGTCAGCCCCAGCATTTT | TRBD1 | 15 | . | TRBJ1-5 | TRBV28
CASSTGDGYTF | TGCGCCAGCAGCACAGGGGATGGCTACACCTTC | TRBD1 | 11 | once | TRBJ1-2 | TRBV5-1
CASSFTGGNTEAFF | TGTGCCAGCAGCTTCACCGGCGGGAACACTGAAGCTTTCTTT | . | 14 | . | TRBJ1-1 | TRBV7-9
CASSVTGTYEQYF | TGTGCCAGCAGTGTCACAGGGACCTACGAGCAGTACTTC | . | 13 | . | TRBJ2-7 | TRBV25-1
CASSVAGTGSGVETQYF | TGTGCCAGTAGTGTCGCCGGGACAGGGAGTGGAGTCGAGACCCAGTACTTC | TRBD1 | 17 | few | TRBJ2-5 | TRBV19
CASSARYEQYF | TGTGCCAGCAGTGCCCGCTACGAGCAGTACTTC | . | 11 | . | TRBJ2-7 | TRBV6-1
CASSQFTSGGPYNEQFF | TGTGCCAGCAGCCAATTCACTAGCGGGGGCCCTTACAATGAGCAGTTCTTC | TRBD2 | 17 | . | TRBJ2-1 | TRBV4-2
CASSLAPGTGVGETQYF | TGTGCCAGCAGCTTGGCACCCGGGACAGGGGTGGGAGAGACCCAGTACTTC | TRBD1 | 17 | . | TRBJ2-5 | TRBV5-8